This T cell receptor (beta chain) is drawn from a study of cytomegalovirus exposure and HLA in healthy donors. General observations from the study: Subsequent analysis found a tendency for first-cohort TCR clusters to co-occur within the approximately 130 validation repertoires.

Points on this clone: The antigen remains undetermined.

Trimming took 6 bases from V and 1 from J, leaving 9 bases between them. Germline CDR1 reads MNHEY; CDR2 reads SMNVEV (reference sequence). The CDR3 contains 14 residues. Among the 100 to 150 subjects of the validation cohort, separate from the approximately 700-subject first cohort, were the donors. Only in-frame clones appear in the TCRdb table, and some are missing; sequencing was by immunoSEQ multiplex PCR. The repertoire holds approximately 90,000 clones, with roughly 96% as singletons. This TCR derives from a man younger than 35 in good health and CMV-seronegative. The V gene is TRBV27, the J gene TRBJ2-2; D is uncertain. The specimen was PBMCs. DNA of the CDR3: TGTGCCAGCAGCGAAAACAGGAACACCGGGGAGCTGTTTTTT. Translating it yields CASSENRNTGELFF.